The next 22 T cell receptor beta chains were all read from a single sample in a study of T cell repertoires in cytomegalovirus infection. Antigen specificity for these receptors is unknown. MiXCR was run by TCRdb on the reads, yielding one entry per CDR3 protein. The sample carries 650,000 to 850,000 distinct CDR3 sequences, 25% to 30% recorded once. The sequencing here drew on cultured CD8+ T cells from PBMCs, taken from culture after CMV antigen stimulation. These receptors were obtained from a human donor in good health (CMV status not recorded). Some clones in this sample may be carry-over from other donors' samples.

Only a few counts were recorded for this clonotype. This chain links TRBV27 with TRBJ1-1, with D perhaps TRBD1 (5 bases). This CDR3 region has 14 residues. The germline V and J ends were trimmed by 6 bases and 4 bases, with 15 bases remaining between them. Germline assignment: CDR1 MNHEY and CDR2 SMNVEV (reference sequence). The CDR3 spells CASSKGTGFTEAFF. The CDR3, as DNA: TGTGCCAGCAGCAAAGGGACGGGATTCACTGAAGCTTTCTTT.

This clonotype came up many times. The rearrangement joins TRBV27 to TRBJ1-5, with TRBD1 matching 10 bases. The CDR3 length is 15 residues. With V trimmed by 4 bases and J by 2 bases, 2 bases remained unmatched. Germline V gene lookup returns CDR1 MNHEY and CDR2 SMNVEV (reference sequence). The CDR3 is CASSSGTGGNQPQHF. As DNA, the CDR3 is TGTGCCAGCAGTTCTGGGACAGGGGGCAATCAGCCCCAGCATTTT.

There are many counts of this clonotype. The V and J genes are TRBV7-2 and TRBJ2-3; TRBD1 is a possible D gene (6 bases). The CDR3 has 12 amino acids. Germline-derived CDR1 and CDR2 are SGHTA and FQGNSA. Trimming took off 3 bases at V and 8 bases at J, with 9 bases between the two ends. The CDR3 spells CASSLGAGTQYF. CDR3 nucleotide sequence: TGTGCCAGCAGCTTGGGGGCGGGTACGCAGTATTTT.

The chain links TRBV5-4 to TRBJ2-2; D gene ambiguous. The CDR3 length is 12 residues. V lost 10 bases, J lost 2 bases, and 9 bases lay in between. Germline CDR1 SGHNT, CDR2 YYREEE (reference sequence). CDR3 region: CAETSNTGELFF. The CDR3 DNA reads as TGTGCCGAGACATCAAACACCGGGGAGCTGTTTTTT.

The chain uses TRBV2 and TRBJ1-2; D is unclear. Germline CDR1 SNHLY, CDR2 FYNNEI. The V and J ends lost 2 bases and 4 bases respectively, with 20 bases between them. This CDR3 comprises 17 residues. The CDR3 sequence is CASSERVRGRNSYGYTF. CDR3 sequence (DNA): TGTGCCAGCAGTGAAAGGGTCCGTGGCAGAAATTCCTATGGCTACACCTTC.

This clonotype showed up just a few times. The chain couples TRBV6-1 to TRBJ2-4; the D is unclear. Germline assignment: CDR1 MNHNS and CDR2 SASEGT. Trimming cost V 2 bases and J 0 bases, with 8 bases left between them. The CDR3 runs 15 residues. CDR3: CASSEWILAKNIQYF. In DNA form, the CDR3 reads TGTGCCAGCAGTGAATGGATATTAGCCAAAAACATTCAGTACTTC.

Ten or more counts support this clonotype. The chain joins TRBV7-6 to TRBJ1-1; D may be TRBD1 (6 bases). Germline V gene data show CDR1 as SGHVS and CDR2 as FNYEAQ. Trimming took off 3 bases at V and 1 base at J, with 18 bases between the two ends. The CDR3 consists of 17 residues. This CDR3 reads CASSFGRLNRANTEAFF. The CDR3 DNA is TGTGCCAGCAGCTTCGGGCGTTTAAACAGGGCGAACACTGAAGCTTTCTTT.

A few counts support this clonotype. The chain couples TRBV5-4 to TRBJ1-1, with a weak D call TRBD1 (6 bases). The CDR3 covers 13 residues. In germline, CDR1 is SGHNT, CDR2 YYREEE (reference sequence). Trimming pared 6 bases from V and 0 bases from J, leaving 9 bases between. The CDR3 sequence: CASIGQLNTEAFF. The CDR3 region has the DNA TGTGCCAGCATCGGACAGTTGAACACTGAAGCTTTCTTT.

At least ten counts were recorded for this clonotype. This rearrangement joins TRBV19 to TRBJ2-2; TRBD1 might be the D (6 bases). The CDR3 covers 17 residues. CDR1 LNHDA and CDR2 SQIVND come from the germline V gene (reference sequence). V lost 7 bases and J 3 bases, leaving 21 bases between the germline ends. DNA for the CDR3: TGTGCCAGTACCAAACGGGTGGCAGGGGTGGACACCGGGGAGCTGTTTTTT. Its translation is CASTKRVAGVDTGELFF.

In this sample, this clonotype turned up many times. This sequence joins TRBV7-2 and TRBJ2-5; 12 positions match TRBD1. This CDR3 region has 16 residues. CDR1 SGHTA and CDR2 FQGNSA come from the germline V gene. With V trimmed by 5 bases and J by 2 bases, 6 bases remained unmatched. CDR3 nucleotide sequence: TGTGCCAGCAGCCGCTGGGGACAGGGGGCACAAGAGACCCAGTACTTC. The encoded protein is CASSRWGQGAQETQYF. The full variable domain, with the rest looked up from reference TRBV7-2 and TRBJ2-5, is GAGVSQSPSNKVTEKGKDVELRCDPISGHTALYWYRQSLGQGLEFLIYFQGNSAPDKSGLPSDRFSAERTGGSVSTLTIQRTQQEDSAVYLCASSRWGQGAQETQYFGPGTRLLVL.

In regard to this clonotype: A much bigger clone sits one base away, suggesting this may be a read error. The genes are TRBV12-3 or TRBV12-4 and TRBJ1-1, with a tentative D call TRBD1 (6 bases). Between the trimmed V and J ends, which lost 9 bases and 0 bases, there was a span of 23 bases. The CDR3 spans 17 residues. For the CDR3, the DNA is TGTGCCAGGAGCCCCCAATCCAGGAGGGGGATGAACACTGAAGCTTTCTTT. This codes for CARSPQSRRGMNTEAFF.

This clonotype was detected a few times. The chain is built from TRBV9 and TRBJ2-1; D is perhaps TRBD2 (6 bases). In germline, CDR1 is SGDLS, CDR2 YYNGEE. Trimming cost V 7 bases and J 9 bases, with 11 bases left between them. This CDR3 region has 11 residues. In nucleotides, the CDR3 is TGTGCCAGCCTTGCCGGGGGTGAGCAGTTCTTC. It is translated as CASLAGGEQFF. Full variable domain (missing parts from reference TRBV9 and TRBJ2-1): DSGVTQTPKHLITATGQRVTLRCSPRSGDLSVYWYQQSLDQGLQFLIQYYNGEERAKGNILERFSAQQFPDLHSELNLSSLELGDSALYFCASLAGGEQFFGPGTRLTVL.

This clonotype turned up a few times. The chain links TRBV6-8 to TRBJ2-5, with a possible D match to TRBD2 (7 bases). V lost 8 bases and J 10 bases, leaving 14 bases between the germline ends. The CDR3 extends over 11 amino acids. Germline V gene data show CDR1 as MNHGY and CDR2 as SAAAGT. This CDR3 reads CASYGGANQYF. The DNA of the CDR3 is TGTGCCAGCTATGGGGGGGCAAACCAGTACTTC.

This clonotype was counted between two and nine times. This chain uses TRBV6-5 with TRBJ1-3; D remains ambiguous. The germline V gene encodes CDR1 MNHEY and CDR2 SVGAGI. The germline V and J ends were trimmed by 2 bases and 0 bases, with 11 bases remaining between them. This CDR3 has 16 amino acids. The CDR3 loop is CASSYAGLSSGNTIYF. For the CDR3, the DNA is TGTGCCAGCAGTTACGCAGGACTGAGCTCTGGAAACACCATATATTTT.

The sample holds a few counts of this clonotype. V gene TRBV6-1 combines with J gene TRBJ1-2; TRBD1 aligns across 9 bases. This CDR3 has 17 amino acids. After removal of 3 bases from V and 0 bases from J, the junction contained 8 bases not matched to a gene. Germline V gives CDR1 MNHNS, CDR2 SASEGT. CDR3 in DNA: TGTGCCAGCAGTGACCCGGGACAGGGCCAAGCTAACTATGGCTACACCTTC. Its protein product is CASSDPGQGQANYGYTF.

This clonotype came up once. The chain is built from TRBV7-9 and TRBJ1-1, with TRBD1 identical over 8 bases. Germline trimming cut 1 base from V and 8 bases from J; bases unmatched to any gene: 6. Germline V CDR1 and CDR2: SEHNR, FQNEAQ (reference sequence). This CDR3 is built from 14 residues. The CDR3, as DNA: TGTGCCAGCAGCTTAGGGGGGGCAGGGGGCGAAGCTTTCTTT. Translation: CASSLGGAGGEAFF.

This clonotype was observed a handful of times. The V gene is TRBV19, the J gene TRBJ2-1; possibly TRBD1 for D (6 bases). Germline V CDR1 and CDR2: LNHDA, SQIVND (reference sequence). The V and J ends lost 4 bases and 2 bases respectively, with 12 bases between them. CDR3 length equals 15 residues. Here the CDR3 reads CASSTPGAAYNEQFF. In DNA form, the CDR3 reads TGTGCCAGTAGTACCCCAGGGGCAGCCTACAATGAGCAGTTCTTC.

This sequence joins TRBV19 and TRBJ2-1; no definite D call. The CDR3 spans 12 residues. Germline values: CDR1 LNHDA, CDR2 SQIVND (reference sequence). V lost 2 bases, J lost 6 bases, and 5 bases lay in between. Here the CDR3 reads CASSIYGNEQFF. The CDR3, as DNA: TGTGCCAGTAGTATATATGGCAATGAGCAGTTCTTC. Complete variable domain (other parts from reference TRBV19 and TRBJ2-1): DGGITQSPKYLFRKEGQNVTLSCEQNLNHDAMYWYRQDPGQGLRLIYYSQIVNDFQKGDIAEGYSVSREKKESFPLTVTSAQKNPTAFYLCASSIYGNEQFFGPGTRLTVL.

V and J are TRBV27 and TRBJ1-6; D is undetermined. Per the germline V gene, CDR1 is MNHEY and CDR2 is SMNVEV (reference sequence). Trimming took off 4 bases at V and 8 bases at J, with 9 bases between the two ends. The CDR3 is made up of 13 amino acids. The CDR3 sequence is CASSSYGDSPLHF. CDR3 coding DNA: TGTGCCAGCAGTTCCTACGGGGATTCACCCCTCCACTTT.

This clonotype was counted many times. The chain couples TRBV7-9 to TRBJ1-2; 7 positions agree with TRBD1. Germline CDR1 and CDR2: SEHNR and FQNEAQ (reference sequence). This CDR3 contains 14 residues. V trimming: 2 bases; J trimming: 4 bases; junction bases outside the gene matches: 4. CDR3 bases: TGTGCCAGCAGCTTAACAGGGGCTAGCTATGGCTACACCTTC. It encodes CASSLTGASYGYTF.

This clonotype was seen many times. CDR3 residues: CASSTTGGAYNSPLHF. CDR3 DNA sequence: TGTGCCAGCAGTACTACGGGGGGCGCTTATAATTCACCCCTCCACTTT. The V call is TRBV7-6, the J call TRBJ1-6, with TRBD1 as a possible D gene (6 bases). The germline V and J ends were trimmed by 6 bases and 4 bases, with 16 bases remaining between them. Germline CDR1 reads SGHVS; CDR2 reads FNYEAQ. The CDR3 loop spans 16 amino acids.

The chain employs TRBV15 and TRBJ2-1; 8 nucleotides line up with TRBD1. CDR1 LNHNV and CDR2 YYDKDF come from the germline V gene (reference sequence). Trimming at V came to 3 bases and at J to 10 bases, leaving 5 bases not matched to a gene. This CDR3 has 13 residues. The CDR3 DNA reads TGTGCCACCAGCAGCAACAGGGGGAAGGAGCAGTTCTTC. Translation gives CATSSNRGKEQFF.